The entry below gives a single T cell receptor (beta chain) sequence along with its context. The entry originates in a study of blood T cell repertoires in COVID-19. V lost 0 bases and J 4 bases, leaving 15 bases between the germline ends. Germline CDR1 MNHEY, CDR2 SVGAGI. CDR3 length: 16 residues. The data were produced by immunoSEQ multiplex PCR, yet TCRdb's version contains in-frame clones alone and is incomplete. The sample lists roughly 87,000 clones; more than 85% were seen once. Sequenced material: peripheral blood. This TCR derives from a man aged 35 to 55 with acute or convalescent COVID-19. The J gene is TRBJ1-1, the V gene TRBV6-5; D might be TRBD1 (5 bases). CDR3 sequence reads: CASSYSILGGSTEAFF. The CDR3 bases are TGTGCCAGCAGTTACTCGATTTTGGGGGGTAGCACTGAAGCTTTCTTT.